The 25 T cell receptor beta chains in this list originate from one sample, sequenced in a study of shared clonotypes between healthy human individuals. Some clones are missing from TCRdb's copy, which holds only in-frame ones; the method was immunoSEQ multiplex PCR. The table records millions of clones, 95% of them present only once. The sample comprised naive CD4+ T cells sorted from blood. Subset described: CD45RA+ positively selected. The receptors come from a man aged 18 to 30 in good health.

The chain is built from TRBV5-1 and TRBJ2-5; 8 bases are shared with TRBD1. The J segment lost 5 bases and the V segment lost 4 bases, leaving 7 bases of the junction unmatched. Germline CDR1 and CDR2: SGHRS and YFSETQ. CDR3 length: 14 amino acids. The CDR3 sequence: CASSGTGGGETQYF. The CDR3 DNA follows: TGCGCCAGCAGCGGAACAGGGGGAGGTGAGACCCAGTACTTC.

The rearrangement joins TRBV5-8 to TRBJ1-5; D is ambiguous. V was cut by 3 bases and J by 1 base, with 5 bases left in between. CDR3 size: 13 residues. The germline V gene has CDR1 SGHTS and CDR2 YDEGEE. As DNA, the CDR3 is TGTGCCAGCAGCTGGCTCAGCAATCAGCCCCAGCATTTT. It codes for CASSWLSNQPQHF.

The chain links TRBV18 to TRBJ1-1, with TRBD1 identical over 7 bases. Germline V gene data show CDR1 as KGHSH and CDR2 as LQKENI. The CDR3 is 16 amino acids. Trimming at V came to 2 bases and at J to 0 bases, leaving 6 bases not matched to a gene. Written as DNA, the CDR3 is TGTGCCAGCTCACCAAGGCAGGGGGGAATGAACACTGAAGCTTTCTTT. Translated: CASSPRQGGMNTEAFF. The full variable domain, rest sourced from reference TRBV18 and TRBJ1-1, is NAGVMQNPRHLVRRRGQEARLRCSPMKGHSHVYWYRQLPEEGLKFMVYLQKENIIDESGMPKERFSAEFPKEGPSILRIQQVVRGDSAAYFCASSPRQGGMNTEAFFGQGTRLTVV.

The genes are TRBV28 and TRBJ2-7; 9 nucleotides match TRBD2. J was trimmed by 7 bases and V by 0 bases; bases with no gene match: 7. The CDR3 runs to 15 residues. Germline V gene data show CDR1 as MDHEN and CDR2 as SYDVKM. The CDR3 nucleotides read TGTGCCAGCAGTTTATGGCGGGAGGGGGCTCGGGAGCAGTACTTC. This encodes CASSLWREGAREQYF.

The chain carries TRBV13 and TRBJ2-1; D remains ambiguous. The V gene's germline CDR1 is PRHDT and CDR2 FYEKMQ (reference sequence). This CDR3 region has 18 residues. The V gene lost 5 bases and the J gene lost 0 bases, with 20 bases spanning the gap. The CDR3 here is CASSKGIKAMGSYNEQFF. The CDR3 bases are TGTGCCAGCAGCAAGGGCATCAAGGCCATGGGCTCCTACAATGAGCAGTTCTTC.

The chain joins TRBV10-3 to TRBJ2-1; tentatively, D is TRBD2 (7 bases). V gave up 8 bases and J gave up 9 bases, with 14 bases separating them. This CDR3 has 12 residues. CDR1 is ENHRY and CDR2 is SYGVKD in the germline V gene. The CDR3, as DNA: TGTGCCATCGGCGCGGGGGCAGCTGAGCAGTTCTTC. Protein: CAIGAGAAEQFF.

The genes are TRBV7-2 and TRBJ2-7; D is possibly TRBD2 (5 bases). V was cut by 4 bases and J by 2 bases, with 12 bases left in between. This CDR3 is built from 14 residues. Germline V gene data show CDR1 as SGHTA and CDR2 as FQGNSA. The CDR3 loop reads CASSSGLDAYEQYF. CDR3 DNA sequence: TGTGCCAGCAGCTCCGGACTGGATGCCTACGAGCAGTACTTC.

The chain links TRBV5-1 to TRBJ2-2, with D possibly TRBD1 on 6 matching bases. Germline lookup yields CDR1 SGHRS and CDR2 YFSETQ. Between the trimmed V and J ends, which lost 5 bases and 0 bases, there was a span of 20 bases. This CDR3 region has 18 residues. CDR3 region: CASSPGQGFISNTGELFF. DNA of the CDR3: TGCGCCAGCAGTCCCGGGCAGGGGTTTATTTCGAACACCGGGGAGCTGTTTTTT.

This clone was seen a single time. The CDR3 reads CTLLPSSYNEQFF. Here the CDR3 DNA reads TGCACCCTCCTCCCGAGCTCCTACAATGAGCAGTTCTTC. The V and J genes are TRBV29-1 and TRBJ2-1; D unresolved. The germline V gene encodes CDR1 SQVTM and CDR2 ANQGSEA. This CDR3 is 13 amino acids long.

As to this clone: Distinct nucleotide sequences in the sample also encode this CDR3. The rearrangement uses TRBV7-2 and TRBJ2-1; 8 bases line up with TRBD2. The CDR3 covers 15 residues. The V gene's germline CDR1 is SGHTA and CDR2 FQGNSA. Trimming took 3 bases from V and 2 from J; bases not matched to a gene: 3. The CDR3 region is CASSLAGGPYNEQFF. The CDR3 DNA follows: TGTGCCAGCAGCTTGGCGGGGGGACCCTACAATGAGCAGTTCTTC.

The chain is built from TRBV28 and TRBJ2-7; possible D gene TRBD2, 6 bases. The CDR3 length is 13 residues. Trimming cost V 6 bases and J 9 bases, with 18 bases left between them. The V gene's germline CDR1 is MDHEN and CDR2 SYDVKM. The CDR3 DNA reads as TGTGCCAGCAGCTCGGGCCCTCCCGGGAGGCAGTACTTC. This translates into CASSSGPPGRQYF.

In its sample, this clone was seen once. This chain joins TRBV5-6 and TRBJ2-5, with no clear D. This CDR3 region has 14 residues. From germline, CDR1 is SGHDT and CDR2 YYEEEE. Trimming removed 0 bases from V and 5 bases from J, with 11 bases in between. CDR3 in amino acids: CASSLDVGSETQYF. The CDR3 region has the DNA TGTGCCAGCAGCTTGGATGTGGGCTCGGAGACCCAGTACTTC.

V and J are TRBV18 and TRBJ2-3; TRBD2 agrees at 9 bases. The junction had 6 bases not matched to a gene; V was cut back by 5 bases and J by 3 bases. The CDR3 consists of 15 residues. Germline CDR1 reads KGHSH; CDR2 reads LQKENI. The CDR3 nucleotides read TGTGCCAGCTCATCGCGCGGGAGGGCAACAGATACGCAGTATTTT. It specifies CASSSRGRATDTQYF.

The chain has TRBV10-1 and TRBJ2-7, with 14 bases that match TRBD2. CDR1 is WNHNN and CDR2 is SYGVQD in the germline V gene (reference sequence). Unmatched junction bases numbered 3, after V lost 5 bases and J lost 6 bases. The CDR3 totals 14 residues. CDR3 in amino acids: CASSPGLAGGEQYF. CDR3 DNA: TGCGCCAGCAGTCCCGGACTAGCGGGAGGCGAGCAGTACTTC.

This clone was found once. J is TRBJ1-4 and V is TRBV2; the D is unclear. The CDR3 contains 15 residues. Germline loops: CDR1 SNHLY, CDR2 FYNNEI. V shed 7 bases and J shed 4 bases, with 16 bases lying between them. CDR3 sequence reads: CASKDESSRNEKLFF. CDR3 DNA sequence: TGTGCCAGCAAGGACGAATCGAGCCGTAATGAAAAACTGTTTTTT.

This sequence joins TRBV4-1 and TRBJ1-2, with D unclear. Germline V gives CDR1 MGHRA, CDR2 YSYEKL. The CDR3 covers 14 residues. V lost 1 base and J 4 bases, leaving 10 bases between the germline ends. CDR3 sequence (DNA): TGCGCCAGCAGCCAAGTACTCGGAATCTATGGCTACACCTTC. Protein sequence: CASSQVLGIYGYTF.

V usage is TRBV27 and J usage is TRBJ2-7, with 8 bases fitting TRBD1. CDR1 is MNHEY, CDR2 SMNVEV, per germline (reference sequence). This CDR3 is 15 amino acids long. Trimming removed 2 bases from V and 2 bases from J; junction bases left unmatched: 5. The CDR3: CASSLKSDRAYEQYF. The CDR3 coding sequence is TGTGCCAGCAGTTTAAAGTCGGACAGGGCCTACGAGCAGTACTTC.

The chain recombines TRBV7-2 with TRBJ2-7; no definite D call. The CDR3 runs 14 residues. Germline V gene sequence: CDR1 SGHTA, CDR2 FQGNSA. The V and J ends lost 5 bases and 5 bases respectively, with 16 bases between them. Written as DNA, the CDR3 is TGTGCCAGCAGCCTCTCCTCCCTGCCTGACGAGCAGTACTTC. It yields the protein CASSLSSLPDEQYF.

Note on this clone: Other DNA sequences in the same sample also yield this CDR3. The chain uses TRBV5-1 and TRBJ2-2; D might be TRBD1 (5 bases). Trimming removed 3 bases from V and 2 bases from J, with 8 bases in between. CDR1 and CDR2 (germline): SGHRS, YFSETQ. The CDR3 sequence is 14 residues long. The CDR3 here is CASSSTVNTGELFF. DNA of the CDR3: TGCGCCAGCAGCTCGACAGTTAACACCGGGGAGCTGTTTTTT.

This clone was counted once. DNA for the CDR3: TGTGCCAGCAGTGCTGACAAGTCAAGGGGGCAGTTCTTC. It is translated as CASSADKSRGQFF. This chain joins TRBV2 and TRBJ2-1; TRBD1 might be the D (5 bases). Germline loops: CDR1 SNHLY, CDR2 FYNNEI. This CDR3 spans 13 amino acids. The V gene lost 4 bases and the J gene lost 12 bases, with 16 bases spanning the gap.

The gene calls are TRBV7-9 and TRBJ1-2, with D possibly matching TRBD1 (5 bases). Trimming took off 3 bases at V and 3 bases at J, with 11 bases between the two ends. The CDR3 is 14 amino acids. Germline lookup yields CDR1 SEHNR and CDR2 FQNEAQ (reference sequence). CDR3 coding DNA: TGTGCCAGCAGCTTGGGGGGTTTGGACTATGGCTACACCTTC. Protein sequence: CASSLGGLDYGYTF.

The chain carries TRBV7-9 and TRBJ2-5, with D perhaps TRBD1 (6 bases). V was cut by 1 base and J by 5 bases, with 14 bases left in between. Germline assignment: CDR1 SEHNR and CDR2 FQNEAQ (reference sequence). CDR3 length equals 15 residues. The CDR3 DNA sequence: TGTGCCAGCAGCTTAGTGAGAGCCCAGGGGGAGACCCAGTACTTC. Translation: CASSLVRAQGETQYF.

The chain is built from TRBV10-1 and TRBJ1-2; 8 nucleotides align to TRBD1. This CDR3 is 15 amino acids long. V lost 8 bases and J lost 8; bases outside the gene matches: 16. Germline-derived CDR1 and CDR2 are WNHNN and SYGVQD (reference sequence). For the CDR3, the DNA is TGCGCCAGCGGTCCGGACAGGGCGTCGGTTCGGGGCTACACCTTC. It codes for CASGPDRASVRGYTF.

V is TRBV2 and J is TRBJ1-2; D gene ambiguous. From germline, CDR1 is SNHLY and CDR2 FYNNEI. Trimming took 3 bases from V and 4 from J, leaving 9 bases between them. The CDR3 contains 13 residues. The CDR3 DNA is TGTGCCAGCAGTGACGGGCGCTTCTATGGCTACACCTTC. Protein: CASSDGRFYGYTF. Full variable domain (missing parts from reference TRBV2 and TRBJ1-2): EPEVTQTPSHQVTQMGQEVILRCVPISNHLYFYWYRQILGQKVEFLVSFYNNEISEKSEIFDDQFSVERPDGSNFTLKIRSTKLEDSAMYFCASSDGRFYGYTFGSGTRLTVV.

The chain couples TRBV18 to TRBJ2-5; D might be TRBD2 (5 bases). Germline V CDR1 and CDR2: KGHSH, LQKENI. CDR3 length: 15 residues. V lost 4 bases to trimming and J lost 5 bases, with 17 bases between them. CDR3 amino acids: CASSHGVERGETQYF. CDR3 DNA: TGTGCCAGCTCACACGGGGTGGAGCGCGGCGAGACCCAGTACTTC.